This is a list of T cell receptor beta chains from one sample in a study of blood T cell repertoires in COVID-19. Here immunoSEQ multiplex PCR was the method, and the copy in TCRdb shows in-frame clones only, minus some. The sample includes under 250,000 clones, around 84% of them seen just once. Specimen: peripheral blood. The receptors shown here come from a woman in her sixties or seventies who had recovered from COVID-19. Both conserved end residues are part of each CDR3. Clone size is stated in some rows and not others, as once, few, many or a class when expanded.

v_gene,len,abundance,CDR3aa
TRBV7-3,15,.,CASSARAGGYTEAFF
TRBV30,13,.,CAWSPQGYSPLHF
TRBV7-3,15,.,CASSGGQGALNEQFF
TRBV4-3,14,.,CASSRDRGSPKLFF
TRBV5-3,16,.,CARSLGANRPNTEAFF
TRBV28,13,once,CASIGQSNTEAFF
TRBV6-5,13,.,CASRRQGGGELFF
TRBV28,16,.,CASSRGGTVASGELFF
TRBV4-1,16,.,CASSQDSGTGGYEQYF
TRBV10-3,17,.,CAITRTSGGDSYNEQFF
TRBV2,15,.,CASSTSRAGVETQYF
TRBV12-5,14,.,CASAQTGFYNEQFF
TRBV13,13,.,CASLPAGGTEAFF
TRBV19,13,.,CASSNWTDEKLFF
TRBV19,13,.,CASSITGAGELFF
TRBV11-2,13,.,CASSEQRNQPQHF
TRBV12-3/TRBV12-4,11,.,CASSQGQGYTF
TRBV27,13,.,CASRLDRETEAFF
TRBV28,12,few,CASSLTSSEQYF
TRBV3-1/TRBV3-2,13,.,CASSQDRGNTIYF